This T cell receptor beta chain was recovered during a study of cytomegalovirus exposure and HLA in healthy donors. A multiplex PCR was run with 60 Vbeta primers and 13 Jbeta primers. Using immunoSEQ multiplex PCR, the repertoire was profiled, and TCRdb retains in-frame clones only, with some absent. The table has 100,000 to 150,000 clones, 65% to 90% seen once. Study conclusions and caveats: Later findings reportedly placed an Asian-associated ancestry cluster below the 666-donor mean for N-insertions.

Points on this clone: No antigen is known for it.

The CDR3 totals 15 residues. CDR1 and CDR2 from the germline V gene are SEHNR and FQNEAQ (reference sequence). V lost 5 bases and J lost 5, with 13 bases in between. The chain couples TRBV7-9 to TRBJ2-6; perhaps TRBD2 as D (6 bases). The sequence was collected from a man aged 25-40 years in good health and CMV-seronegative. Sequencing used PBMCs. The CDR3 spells CASSLGGDWANVLTF. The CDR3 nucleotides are TGTGCCAGCAGCCTTGGCGGGGATTGGGCCAACGTCCTGACTTTC.